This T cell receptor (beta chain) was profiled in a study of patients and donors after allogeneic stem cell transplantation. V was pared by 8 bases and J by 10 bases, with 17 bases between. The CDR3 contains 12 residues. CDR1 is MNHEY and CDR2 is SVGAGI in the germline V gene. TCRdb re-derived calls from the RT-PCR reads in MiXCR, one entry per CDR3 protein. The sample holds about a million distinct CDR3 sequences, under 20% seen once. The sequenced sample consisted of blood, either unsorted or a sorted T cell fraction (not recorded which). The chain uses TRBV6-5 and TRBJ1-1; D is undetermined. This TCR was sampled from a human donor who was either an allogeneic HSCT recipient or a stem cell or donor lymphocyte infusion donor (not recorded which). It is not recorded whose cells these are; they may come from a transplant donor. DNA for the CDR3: TGTGCCAGCGGGCCCCTGACACTAGGAGCTTTCTTT. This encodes CASGPLTLGAFF.